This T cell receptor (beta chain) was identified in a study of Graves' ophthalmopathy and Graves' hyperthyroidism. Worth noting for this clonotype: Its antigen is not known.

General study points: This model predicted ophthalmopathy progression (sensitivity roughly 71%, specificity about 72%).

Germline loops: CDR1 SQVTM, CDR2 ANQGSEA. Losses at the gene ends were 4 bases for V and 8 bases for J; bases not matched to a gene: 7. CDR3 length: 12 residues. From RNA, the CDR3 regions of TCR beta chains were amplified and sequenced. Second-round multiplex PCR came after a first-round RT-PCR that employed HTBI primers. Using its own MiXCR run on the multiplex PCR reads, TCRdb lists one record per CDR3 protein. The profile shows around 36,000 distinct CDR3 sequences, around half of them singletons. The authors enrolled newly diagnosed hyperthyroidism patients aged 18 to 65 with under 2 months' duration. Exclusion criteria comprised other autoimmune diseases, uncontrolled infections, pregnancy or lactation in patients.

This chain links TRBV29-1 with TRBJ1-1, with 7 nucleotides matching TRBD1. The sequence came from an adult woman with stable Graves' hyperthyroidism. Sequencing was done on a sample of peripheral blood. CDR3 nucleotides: TGCAGCGTTGCCCAGGGGGAAGGGGAAGCTTTCTTT. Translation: CSVAQGEGEAFF.